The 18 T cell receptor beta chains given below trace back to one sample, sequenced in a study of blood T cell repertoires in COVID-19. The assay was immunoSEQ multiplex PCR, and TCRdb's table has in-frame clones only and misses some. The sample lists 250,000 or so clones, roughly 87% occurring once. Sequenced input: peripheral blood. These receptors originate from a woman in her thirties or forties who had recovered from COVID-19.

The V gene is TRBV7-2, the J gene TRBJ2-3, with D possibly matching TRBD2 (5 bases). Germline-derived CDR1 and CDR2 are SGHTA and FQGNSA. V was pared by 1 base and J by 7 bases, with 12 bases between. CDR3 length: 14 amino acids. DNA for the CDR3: TGTGCCAGCAGCTTAGAGCGGACGACGTATACGCAGTATTTT. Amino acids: CASSLERTTYTQYF.

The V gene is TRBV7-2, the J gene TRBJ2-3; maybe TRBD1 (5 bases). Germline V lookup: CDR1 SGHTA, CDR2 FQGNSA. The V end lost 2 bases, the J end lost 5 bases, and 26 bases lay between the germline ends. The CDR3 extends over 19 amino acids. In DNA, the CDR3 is TGTGCCAGCAGCTTATTTTTGGTGTCTGGGGCAGGGTTAGGAGATACGCAGTATTTT. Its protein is CASSLFLVSGAGLGDTQYF.

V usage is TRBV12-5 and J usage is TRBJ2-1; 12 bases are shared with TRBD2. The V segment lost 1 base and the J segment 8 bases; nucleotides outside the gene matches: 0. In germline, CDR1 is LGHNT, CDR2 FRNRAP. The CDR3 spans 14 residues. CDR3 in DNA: TGTGCTAGTGGTTTGGGACTAGCGGGGGATGAGCAGTTCTTC. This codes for CASGLGLAGDEQFF. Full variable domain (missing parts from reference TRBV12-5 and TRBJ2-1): DARVTQTPRHKVTEMGQEVTMRCQPILGHNTVFWYRQTMMQGLELLAYFRNRAPLDDSGMPKDRFSAEMPDATLATLKIQPSEPRDSAVYFCASGLGLAGDEQFFGPGTRLTVL.

The CDR3 loop reads CAFQGLGEKLFF. DNA of the CDR3: TGTGCCTTTCAGGGATTAGGTGAAAAACTGTTTTTT. The chain uses TRBV30 and TRBJ1-4; TRBD1 is a possible D gene (5 bases). Germline CDR1 and CDR2: GTSNPN and SVGIG (reference sequence). V was clipped by 7 bases and J by 7 bases, with 13 bases between them. The CDR3 covers 12 residues.

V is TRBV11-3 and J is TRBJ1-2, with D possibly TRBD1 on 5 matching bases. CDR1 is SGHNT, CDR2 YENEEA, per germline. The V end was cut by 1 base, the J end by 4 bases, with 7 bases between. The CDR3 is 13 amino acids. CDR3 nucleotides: TGTGCCAGCAGCTTAGGACAGTCCTATGGCTACACCTTC. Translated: CASSLGQSYGYTF. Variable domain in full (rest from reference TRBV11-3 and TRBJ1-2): EAGVVQSPRYKIIEKKQPVAFWCNPISGHNTLYWYLQNLGQGPELLIRYENEEAVDDSQLPKDRFSAERLKGVDSTLKIQPAELGDSAVYLCASSLGQSYGYTFGSGTRLTVV.

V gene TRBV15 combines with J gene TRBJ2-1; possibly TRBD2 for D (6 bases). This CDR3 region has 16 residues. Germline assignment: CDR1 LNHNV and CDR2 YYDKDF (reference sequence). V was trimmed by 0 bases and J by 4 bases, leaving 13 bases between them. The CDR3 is CATSREGLDLYNEQFF. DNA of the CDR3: TGTGCCACCAGCAGAGAGGGACTTGACTTGTACAATGAGCAGTTCTTC.

Here the CDR3 reads CASSSSGDTRVQPQHF. The CDR3 DNA is TGTGCCAGCAGCTCATCCGGGGATACTCGAGTTCAGCCCCAGCATTTT. V is TRBV7-9 and J is TRBJ1-5; D gene uncertain. CDR3 size: 16 residues. CDR1 and CDR2 (germline): SEHNR, FQNEAQ (reference sequence). V lost 4 bases to trimming and J lost 6 bases, with 19 bases between them.

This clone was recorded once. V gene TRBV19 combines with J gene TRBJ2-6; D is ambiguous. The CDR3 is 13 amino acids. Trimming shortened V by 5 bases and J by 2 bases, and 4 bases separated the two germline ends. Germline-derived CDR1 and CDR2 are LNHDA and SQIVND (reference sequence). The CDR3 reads CASSLAGANVLTF. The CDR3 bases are TGTGCCAGTAGTCTTGCTGGGGCCAACGTCCTGACTTTC.

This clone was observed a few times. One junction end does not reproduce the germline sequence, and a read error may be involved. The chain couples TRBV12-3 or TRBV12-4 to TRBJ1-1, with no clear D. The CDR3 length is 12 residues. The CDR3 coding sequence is TGTGCCAGCAGTTTATCAGGCACTCAAGCTTTCTTT. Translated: CASSLSGTQAFF.

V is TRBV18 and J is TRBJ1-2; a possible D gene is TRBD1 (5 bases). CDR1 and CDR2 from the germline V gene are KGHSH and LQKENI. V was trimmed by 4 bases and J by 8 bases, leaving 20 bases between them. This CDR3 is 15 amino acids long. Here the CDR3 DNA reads TGTGCCAGCTCACGTGAAGGGACGGGGGACTTCGGCTACACCTTC. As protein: CASSREGTGDFGYTF. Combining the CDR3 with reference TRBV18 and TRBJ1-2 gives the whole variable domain NAGVMQNPRHLVRRRGQEARLRCSPMKGHSHVYWYRQLPEEGLKFMVYLQKENIIDESGMPKERFSAEFPKEGPSILRIQQVVRGDSAAYFCASSREGTGDFGYTFGSGTRLTVV.

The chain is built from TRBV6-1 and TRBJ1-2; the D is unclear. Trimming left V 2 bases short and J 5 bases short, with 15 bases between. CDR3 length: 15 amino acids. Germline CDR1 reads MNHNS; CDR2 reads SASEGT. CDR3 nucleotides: TGTGCCAGCAGTGAAATGGAGGGCGCTTGGTATGGCTACACCTTC. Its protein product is CASSEMEGAWYGYTF.

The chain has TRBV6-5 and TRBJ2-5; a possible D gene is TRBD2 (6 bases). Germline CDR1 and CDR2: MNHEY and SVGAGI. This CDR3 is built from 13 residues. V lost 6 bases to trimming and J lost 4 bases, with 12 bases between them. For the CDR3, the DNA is TGTGCCAGCAGACCCTCCGGGGGAGAGACCCAGTACTTC. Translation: CASRPSGGETQYF.

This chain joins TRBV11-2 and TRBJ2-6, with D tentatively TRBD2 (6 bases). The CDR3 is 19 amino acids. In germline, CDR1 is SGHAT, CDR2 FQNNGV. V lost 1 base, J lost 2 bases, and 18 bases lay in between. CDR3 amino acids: CASSLAFRRGLTGANVLTF. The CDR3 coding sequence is TGTGCCAGCAGCTTAGCTTTCAGGAGGGGTTTAACTGGGGCCAACGTCCTGACTTTC.

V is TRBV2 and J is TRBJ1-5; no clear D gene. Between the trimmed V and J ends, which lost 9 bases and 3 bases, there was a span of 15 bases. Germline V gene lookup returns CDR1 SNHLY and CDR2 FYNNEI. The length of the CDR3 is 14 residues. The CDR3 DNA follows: TGTGCCAGTGGGGAGGGAAGATCCAATCAGCCCCAGCATTTT. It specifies CASGEGRSNQPQHF.

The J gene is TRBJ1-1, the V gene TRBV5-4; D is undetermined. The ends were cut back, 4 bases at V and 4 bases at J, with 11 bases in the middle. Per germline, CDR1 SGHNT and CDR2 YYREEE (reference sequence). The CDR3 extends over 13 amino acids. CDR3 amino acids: CASSPGRSTEAFF. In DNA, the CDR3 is TGTGCCAGCAGCCCCGGGAGGTCCACTGAAGCTTTCTTT.

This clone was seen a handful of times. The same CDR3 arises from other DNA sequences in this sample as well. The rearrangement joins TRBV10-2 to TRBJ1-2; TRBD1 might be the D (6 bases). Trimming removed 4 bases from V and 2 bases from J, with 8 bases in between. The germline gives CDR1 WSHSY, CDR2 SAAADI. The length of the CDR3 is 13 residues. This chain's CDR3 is CASSVTGNYGYTF. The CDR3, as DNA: TGCGCCAGCAGTGTGACAGGCAACTATGGCTACACCTTC.

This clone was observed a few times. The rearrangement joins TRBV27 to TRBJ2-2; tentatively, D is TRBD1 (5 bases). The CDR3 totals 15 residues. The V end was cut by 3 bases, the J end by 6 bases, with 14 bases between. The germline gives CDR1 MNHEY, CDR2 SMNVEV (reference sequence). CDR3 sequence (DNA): TGTGCCAGCAGTTTGGTGGCAGGGTTGTCCGGGGAGCTGTTTTTT. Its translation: CASSLVAGLSGELFF.

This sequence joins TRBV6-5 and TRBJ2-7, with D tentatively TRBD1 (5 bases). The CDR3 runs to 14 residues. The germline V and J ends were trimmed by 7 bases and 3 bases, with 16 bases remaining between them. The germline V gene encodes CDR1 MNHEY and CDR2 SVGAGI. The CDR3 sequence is CASKSHYRSYEQYV. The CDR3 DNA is TGTGCCAGCAAATCCCATTACAGGAGCTACGAGCAGTACGTC.